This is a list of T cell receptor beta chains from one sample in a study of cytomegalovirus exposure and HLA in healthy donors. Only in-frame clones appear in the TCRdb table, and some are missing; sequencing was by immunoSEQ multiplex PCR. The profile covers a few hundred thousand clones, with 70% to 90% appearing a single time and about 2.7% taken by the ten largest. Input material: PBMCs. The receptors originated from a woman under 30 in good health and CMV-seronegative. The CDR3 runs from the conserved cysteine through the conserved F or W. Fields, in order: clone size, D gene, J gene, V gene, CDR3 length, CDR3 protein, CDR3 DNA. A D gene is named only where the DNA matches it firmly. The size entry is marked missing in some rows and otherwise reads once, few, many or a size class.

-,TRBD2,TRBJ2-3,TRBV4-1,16,CASSQSSGISTDTQYF,TGCGCCAGCAGCCAGTCTAGCGGGATCAGCACAGATACGCAGTATTTT
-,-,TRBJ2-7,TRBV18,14,CASSPSGEYYEQYF,TGTGCCAGCTCACCTTCAGGGGAGTATTACGAGCAGTACTTC
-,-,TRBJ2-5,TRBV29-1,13,CSVVKDLQETQYF,TGCAGCGTTGTGAAGGACTTACAAGAGACCCAGTACTTC
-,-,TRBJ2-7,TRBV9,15,CASSVDGSGSRKQYF,TGTGCCAGCAGCGTAGATGGTAGCGGCAGTAGAAAGCAGTACTTC
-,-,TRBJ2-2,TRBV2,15,CASSVDSVNTGELFF,TGTGCCAGCAGTGTGGATAGCGTAAACACCGGGGAGCTGTTTTTT
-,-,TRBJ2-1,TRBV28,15,CASSFQTGSYNEQFF,TGTGCCAGCAGTTTTCAAACGGGCTCCTACAATGAGCAGTTCTTC
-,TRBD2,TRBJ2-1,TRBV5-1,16,CASSRLAGGSGNEQFF,TGCGCCAGCAGCCGACTAGCGGGAGGGAGCGGGAATGAGCAGTTCTTC
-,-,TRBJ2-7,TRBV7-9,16,CASSLGGMAGYYEQYF,TGTGCCAGCAGCTTAGGAGGGATGGCCGGGTACTACGAGCAGTACTTC
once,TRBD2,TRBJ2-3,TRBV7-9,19,CASSPWAGTSGSHIDTQYF,TGTGCCAGCAGCCCATGGGCGGGTACTAGCGGGAGTCATATAGATACGCAGTATTTT
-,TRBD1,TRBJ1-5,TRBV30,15,CAWSGTGGMNQPQHF,TGTGCCTGGAGTGGAACAGGGGGGATGAATCAGCCCCAGCATTTT